This T cell receptor (beta chain) was identified during a study of CD8 T cells in Susac syndrome. Random hexamers were used to reverse transcribe roughly 0.5 to 1 ug of RNA. The TCR beta CDR3 was amplified by immunoSEQ multiplex PCR across 54 Vbeta, 13 Jbeta. TCRdb re-called the immunoSEQ multiplex PCR reads through MiXCR, storing one row per CDR3 protein. Of a few hundred thousand distinct CDR3 sequences in the sample, roughly 93% were seen once. The germline gives CDR1 LGHDT, CDR2 YNNKEL (reference sequence). The ends were cut back, 1 base at V and 3 bases at J, with 9 bases in the middle. CDR3 length: 15 residues. Negative isolation was applied to CD8+ and CD4+ T cells, and FACS enrichment was applied to TEMRA cells.

Sequencing used CD4+ T cells from PBMCs. This chain joins TRBV3-1 and TRBJ2-2; a weak D match, TRBD1 (5 bases). The origin of this receptor is a human donor with multiple sclerosis. This chain's CDR3 is CASSQAGPHTGELFF. The CDR3 DNA reads TGTGCCAGCAGCCAAGCAGGGCCGCACACCGGGGAGCTGTTTTTT.